The 23 T cell receptor beta chains presented below share a single source sample, sequenced in a study of blood T cell repertoires in COVID-19. Sequencing used immunoSEQ multiplex PCR; TCRdb keeps in-frame clones, though not all of them. The table shows about 230,000 clones, with just over 85% occurring only once. The material sequenced was PBMCs or T cells enriched from blood (not recorded which). The receptors were sampled from a man aged 18 to 29 who had recovered from COVID-19.

The chain employs TRBV7-8 and TRBJ2-1, with 12 bases matching TRBD2. Germline lookup yields CDR1 SGHVS and CDR2 FQNEAQ. J gave up 11 bases and V 4 bases, and 9 bases lay outside the gene matches. The CDR3 loop spans 15 amino acids. The chain's CDR3 is CASSSQRGLAGQQFF. The DNA for the CDR3 is TGTGCCAGCAGCTCTCAAAGAGGACTAGCGGGGCAGCAGTTCTTC.

This rearrangement joins TRBV18 to TRBJ1-3, with 9 bases matching TRBD1. The length of the CDR3 is 18 residues. The J segment lost 3 bases and the V segment lost 1 base, leaving 10 bases of the junction unmatched. From germline, CDR1 is KGHSH and CDR2 LQKENI. This CDR3 reads CASSPRTGTGSFGNTIYF. As DNA, the CDR3 is TGTGCCAGCTCACCACGGACGGGGACAGGGTCGTTTGGAAACACCATATATTTT. Full variable domain (rest looked up from reference TRBV18 and TRBJ1-3): NAGVMQNPRHLVRRRGQEARLRCSPMKGHSHVYWYRQLPEEGLKFMVYLQKENIIDESGMPKERFSAEFPKEGPSILRIQQVVRGDSAAYFCASSPRTGTGSFGNTIYFGEGSWLTVV.

The chain links TRBV25-1 to TRBJ2-3; D is uncertain. CDR1 MGHDK and CDR2 SYGVNS come from the germline V gene. Trimming left V 1 base short and J 2 bases short, with 10 bases between. The CDR3 spans 15 residues. In DNA form, the CDR3 reads TGTGCCAGCAGTGAATCTCGATGGCCCACAGATACGCAGTATTTT. Amino acids: CASSESRWPTDTQYF.

This clone showed up just once. The rearrangement joins TRBV3-1 (or the pseudogene TRBV3-2) to TRBJ1-2; unclear D gene. Between the trimmed V and J ends, which lost 1 base and 3 bases, there was a span of 3 bases. Germline CDR1 is LGHDT and CDR2 is YNNKEL (reference sequence). The CDR3 covers 12 residues. CDR3: CASSQADYGYTF. In nucleotides, the CDR3 is TGTGCCAGCAGCCAAGCCGACTATGGCTACACCTTC.

This CDR3 is CASSARTSGASRIYNEQFF. CDR3 bases: TGTGCCAGCAGTGCCCGGACTAGCGGGGCCTCTAGGATTTACAATGAGCAGTTCTTC. The rearrangement links TRBV28 to TRBJ2-1; TRBD2 matches 12 bases. The ends lost 5 bases at V and 4 bases at J; junction bases unmatched: 15. There are 19 residues in the CDR3. Germline V lookup: CDR1 MDHEN, CDR2 SYDVKM.

The chain employs TRBV4-2 and TRBJ2-1; 9 bases align to TRBD2. This CDR3 comprises 15 residues. CDR1 LGHNA and CDR2 YNFKEQ come from the germline V gene. With 4 bases clipped from V and 6 bases from J, the junction kept 7 bases outside the gene matches. The CDR3, as DNA: TGTGCCAGCAGCCTGACTAGCGGCACTAGCAATGAGCAGTTCTTC. Amino acids: CASSLTSGTSNEQFF.

This sequence joins TRBV11-3 and TRBJ1-1; D is possibly TRBD1 (5 bases). The V gene lost 4 bases and the J gene lost 1 base, with 13 bases spanning the gap. Germline V lookup: CDR1 SGHNT, CDR2 YENEEA. CDR3 length equals 15 residues. CDR3 nucleotides: TGTGCCAGCAGCTGGAGTGGTCAGGGGAACACTGAAGCTTTCTTT. Protein: CASSWSGQGNTEAFF.

The chain is built from TRBV27 and TRBJ2-1, with a tentative D call TRBD2 (6 bases). CDR1 and CDR2 from the germline V gene are MNHEY and SMNVEV (reference sequence). V lost 11 bases and J 2 bases, leaving 10 bases between the germline ends. The CDR3 spans 12 residues. CDR3 amino acids: CAGGPAYNEQFF. As DNA, the CDR3 is TGTGCCGGAGGGCCTGCCTACAATGAGCAGTTCTTC.

The rearrangement uses TRBV5-1 and TRBJ1-5; 7 nucleotides match TRBD1. CDR1 SGHRS and CDR2 YFSETQ come from the germline V gene. V was pared by 3 bases and J by 2 bases, with 2 bases of the junction left unmatched. This CDR3 region has 14 residues. CDR3 in amino acids: CASSWGTGNQPQHF. The CDR3 DNA reads TGCGCCAGCAGCTGGGGGACAGGCAATCAGCCCCAGCATTTT.

This clone came up a few times. The V call is TRBV25-1, the J call TRBJ2-7; D not resolved. Germline assignment: CDR1 MGHDK and CDR2 SYGVNS. Trimming took off 3 bases at V and 4 bases at J, with 4 bases between the two ends. The CDR3 has 11 amino acids. Here the CDR3 reads CASSDVYEQYF. DNA of the CDR3: TGTGCCAGCAGTGACGTATACGAGCAGTACTTC.

This chain uses TRBV9 with TRBJ1-2, with D possibly TRBD1 on 5 matching bases. The ends were cut back, 0 bases at V and 1 base at J, with 13 bases in the middle. The CDR3 extends over 16 amino acids. CDR1 is SGDLS and CDR2 is YYNGEE in the germline V gene. The CDR3 protein is CASSVGLRVGNYGYTF. In DNA form, the CDR3 reads TGTGCCAGCAGCGTAGGGCTCAGGGTGGGTAACTATGGCTACACCTTC.

This chain connects TRBV10-1 to TRBJ2-3; 10 bases match TRBD2. Germline CDR1 and CDR2: WNHNN and SYGVQD (reference sequence). The CDR3 is made up of 15 amino acids. J lost 1 base, V lost 6 bases, and 4 bases had no gene match. The CDR3 sequence: CASRAGTSGTDTQYF. The CDR3 DNA reads as TGCGCCAGCAGGGCCGGGACTAGCGGCACAGATACGCAGTATTTT.

This chain connects TRBV7-9 to TRBJ1-5; the D gene is possibly TRBD1 (6 bases). The V end was cut by 5 bases, the J end by 1 base, with 18 bases between. Germline V gene lookup returns CDR1 SEHNR and CDR2 FQNEAQ (reference sequence). The CDR3 length is 17 residues. The DNA of the CDR3 is TGTGCCAGCAGCCAGGCACAGGGATTGACGAGCAATCAGCCCCAGCATTTT. Translation gives CASSQAQGLTSNQPQHF.

This chain uses TRBV3-1 (or the pseudogene TRBV3-2) with TRBJ1-2; no definite D call. Germline CDR1 LGHDT, CDR2 YNNKEL (reference sequence). The CDR3 has 15 residues. The V end was cut by 0 bases, the J end by 7 bases, with 15 bases between. CDR3 protein: CASSQDLTSPGGYTF. CDR3 in DNA: TGTGCCAGCAGCCAAGATCTTACGTCTCCCGGTGGCTACACCTTC.

The chain recombines TRBV5-1 with TRBJ2-7, with 10 bases lining up with TRBD2. J gave up 2 bases and V 0 bases, and 2 bases lay outside the gene matches. CDR1 is SGHRS, CDR2 YFSETQ, per germline. This CDR3 contains 15 residues. CDR3 sequence reads: CASSLGSGGAYEQYF. The CDR3 coding sequence is TGCGCCAGCAGCTTGGGGAGCGGGGGGGCCTACGAGCAGTACTTC.

The V gene is TRBV6-5, the J gene TRBJ2-1; D possibly corresponds to TRBD2 (5 bases). The germline V gene encodes CDR1 MNHEY and CDR2 SVGAGI. CDR3 length: 15 residues. The ends were cut back, 5 bases at V and 10 bases at J, with 21 bases in the middle. The CDR3 protein is CASSSSVSGLVEQFF. The CDR3 DNA follows: TGTGCCAGCAGTAGTAGCGTTTCGGGTCTCGTGGAGCAGTTCTTC.

The chain uses TRBV12-3 or TRBV12-4 and TRBJ1-1; a weak D match, TRBD1 (6 bases). V was shortened by 1 base and J by 5 bases, with 8 bases between the two germline ends. This CDR3 has 13 amino acids. The CDR3 protein is CASSLGRGTEAFF. The DNA for the CDR3 is TGTGCCAGCAGTTTAGGCAGGGGAACTGAAGCTTTCTTT.

Turning to this clone: Other DNA sequences in the same sample also yield this CDR3. The V call is TRBV5-4, the J call TRBJ1-1; D gene unclear. Trimming took 2 bases from V and 4 from J, leaving 9 bases between them. The CDR3 is 13 residues long. Germline V lookup: CDR1 SGHNT, CDR2 YYREEE (reference sequence). The CDR3 DNA is TGTGCCAGCAGCTTAACTCCTGGCACTGAAGCTTTCTTT. Its protein is CASSLTPGTEAFF.

The CDR3: CASSLLSDLPDTQYF. The CDR3, as DNA: TGTGCCAGCAGCCTACTTAGTGATTTGCCAGATACGCAGTATTTT. The rearrangement links TRBV27 to TRBJ2-3; no definite D call. Germline CDR1 is MNHEY and CDR2 is SMNVEV (reference sequence). The CDR3 is 15 amino acids. Trimming removed 6 bases from V and 4 bases from J, with 17 bases in between.

This chain connects TRBV4-1 to TRBJ2-5, with D perhaps TRBD1 (5 bases). Germline lookup yields CDR1 MGHRA and CDR2 YSYEKL. This CDR3 contains 14 residues. V was shortened by 4 bases and J by 1 base, with 10 bases between the two germline ends. The CDR3 DNA reads as TGCGCCAGCAGCCGACACGACAGCCAAGAGACCCAGTACTTC. This gives the protein CASSRHDSQETQYF.

This chain links TRBV28 with TRBJ1-2; D perhaps matches TRBD1 (5 bases). CDR1 is MDHEN and CDR2 is SYDVKM in the germline V gene. CDR3 size: 13 residues. V lost 3 bases and J lost 5, with 10 bases in between. CDR3 coding DNA: TGTGCCAGCAGTTTCAGGGTTCGGTATGGCTACACCTTC. Translating gives CASSFRVRYGYTF.

V is TRBV19 and J is TRBJ1-2; no firm D call. Trimming pared 7 bases from V and 8 bases from J, leaving 23 bases between. Germline lookup yields CDR1 LNHDA and CDR2 SQIVND (reference sequence). The CDR3 has 15 residues. For the CDR3, the DNA is TGTGCCAGTACCCGACATTCGGGGATGAATACGGGCTACACCTTC. Translated: CASTRHSGMNTGYTF. Together with reference TRBV19 and TRBJ1-2, the CDR3 gives the full variable domain: DGGITQSPKYLFRKEGQNVTLSCEQNLNHDAMYWYRQDPGQGLRLIYYSQIVNDFQKGDIAEGYSVSREKKESFPLTVTSAQKNPTAFYLCASTRHSGMNTGYTFGSGTRLTVV.

This chain connects TRBV6-1 to TRBJ2-7; possible D gene TRBD1, 5 bases. Per germline, CDR1 MNHNS and CDR2 SASEGT. V lost 1 base and J 0 bases, leaving 10 bases between the germline ends. CDR3 length: 15 residues. The CDR3 DNA reads as TGTGCCAGCAGTGAAGAGGGGCGGAGCTCCTACGAGCAGTACTTC. Translating it yields CASSEEGRSSYEQYF.